Listed below are T cell receptor beta chains from one sample, sequenced in a study of blood T cell repertoires in COVID-19. This table comes from immunoSEQ multiplex PCR, and its TCRdb copy is limited to in-frame clones, with some not included. Of 23,000 or so clones in the sample, around 90% were seen once. The sequenced sample consisted of peripheral blood. The receptor set was obtained from a man in his forties or fifties with active COVID-19. Both conserved end residues are part of each CDR3. Each record gives: V gene, J gene, clone size, D gene, CDR3 protein, CDR3 DNA. A D gene is named only where the DNA matches it firmly. The size entry is marked missing in some rows and otherwise reads once, few, many or a size class.

V gene: TRBV5-4
J gene: TRBJ1-1
clone size: few
D gene: TRBD1
CDR3 protein: CASSRQGKNTEAFF
CDR3 DNA: TGTGCCAGCAGCAGACAGGGGAAGAACACTGAAGCTTTCTTT

V gene: TRBV5-1
J gene: TRBJ1-1
clone size: NA
D gene: NA
CDR3 protein: CASSASGVYEAFF
CDR3 DNA: TGCGCCAGCAGCGCGAGCGGTGTCTATGAAGCTTTCTTT

V gene: TRBV6-5
J gene: TRBJ2-5
clone size: NA
D gene: NA
CDR3 protein: CASTRRQETQYF
CDR3 DNA: TGTGCCAGCACGCGGAGGCAAGAGACCCAGTACTTC

V gene: TRBV27
J gene: TRBJ1-5
clone size: NA
D gene: NA
CDR3 protein: CASSLRGQGLVQPQHF
CDR3 DNA: TGTGCCAGCAGTTTAAGAGGTCAGGGGTTAGTACAGCCCCAGCATTTT

V gene: TRBV9
J gene: TRBJ2-3
clone size: few
D gene: NA
CDR3 protein: CASSPRLEDTDTQYF
CDR3 DNA: TGTGCCAGCAGTCCCCGACTAGAAGACACAGATACGCAGTATTTT

V gene: TRBV11-3
J gene: TRBJ2-5
clone size: NA
D gene: TRBD2
CDR3 protein: CASNRDPGGWETQYF
CDR3 DNA: TGTGCCAGCAATCGAGACCCGGGAGGCTGGGAGACCCAGTACTTC

V gene: TRBV5-1
J gene: TRBJ2-2
clone size: NA
D gene: NA
CDR3 protein: CASSLDRTNTGELFF
CDR3 DNA: TGCGCCAGCAGCTTGGACAGGACGAACACCGGGGAGCTGTTTTTT

V gene: TRBV6-6
J gene: TRBJ1-6
clone size: NA
D gene: TRBD1
CDR3 protein: CASRTRQGNNSPLHF
CDR3 DNA: TGTGCCAGCAGAACTAGACAGGGGAATAATTCACCCCTCCACTTT

V gene: TRBV18
J gene: TRBJ2-2
clone size: NA
D gene: TRBD1
CDR3 protein: CASSSDRVGTGELFF
CDR3 DNA: TGTGCCAGCTCATCGGACAGGGTAGGCACCGGGGAGCTGTTTTTT

V gene: TRBV5-5
J gene: TRBJ2-1
clone size: NA
D gene: NA
CDR3 protein: CASSLQVSYNEQFF
CDR3 DNA: TGTGCCAGCAGCTTGCAGGTTTCCTACAATGAGCAGTTCTTC

V gene: TRBV9
J gene: TRBJ2-3
clone size: NA
D gene: TRBD2
CDR3 protein: CASSGLADSRNTQYF
CDR3 DNA: TGTGCCAGCAGCGGACTAGCGGATTCGAGGAATACGCAGTATTTT

V gene: TRBV7-9
J gene: TRBJ1-2
clone size: NA
D gene: NA
CDR3 protein: CASSLIGQAGGYTF
CDR3 DNA: TGTGCCAGCAGCTTAATCGGGCAGGCGGGTGGCTACACCTTC

V gene: TRBV9
J gene: TRBJ2-5
clone size: NA
D gene: NA
CDR3 protein: CASSDSQETQYF
CDR3 DNA: TGTGCCAGCAGCGACAGCCAAGAGACCCAGTACTTC

V gene: TRBV3-1/TRBV3-2
J gene: TRBJ1-4
clone size: NA
D gene: TRBD1
CDR3 protein: CASSNDRVVLFF
CDR3 DNA: TGTGCCAGCAGCAACGACAGGGTAGTACTGTTTTTT

V gene: TRBV15
J gene: TRBJ1-5
clone size: NA
D gene: NA
CDR3 protein: CATSRSWQVNQPQHF
CDR3 DNA: TGTGCCACCAGCAGAAGTTGGCAGGTTAATCAGCCCCAGCATTTT

V gene: TRBV7-8
J gene: TRBJ1-2
clone size: NA
D gene: TRBD1
CDR3 protein: CASSLVAGQPYGYTF
CDR3 DNA: TGTGCCAGCAGCCTAGTGGCGGGACAGCCCTATGGCTACACCTTC

V gene: TRBV5-5
J gene: TRBJ1-6
clone size: few
D gene: NA
CDR3 protein: CASSSTDSWNSPLHF
CDR3 DNA: TGTGCCAGCAGCTCTACGGACAGCTGGAATTCACCCCTCCACTTT

V gene: TRBV18
J gene: TRBJ2-7
clone size: NA
D gene: TRBD1
CDR3 protein: CASSPPGQANYEQYF
CDR3 DNA: TGTGCCAGCTCACCACCGGGACAGGCTAACTACGAGCAGTACTTC

V gene: TRBV6-5
J gene: TRBJ1-2
clone size: NA
D gene: NA
CDR3 protein: CASRPSGANYGYTF
CDR3 DNA: TGTGCCAGCAGGCCCAGTGGAGCTAACTATGGCTACACCTTC

V gene: TRBV4-3
J gene: TRBJ1-5
clone size: NA
D gene: NA
CDR3 protein: CASSQARYGSNQPQHF
CDR3 DNA: TGCGCCAGCAGCCAAGCTCGGTACGGTAGCAATCAGCCCCAGCATTTT

V gene: TRBV6-2/TRBV6-3
J gene: TRBJ2-1
clone size: few
D gene: TRBD2
CDR3 protein: CASSYLGTSGSNEQFF
CDR3 DNA: TGTGCCAGCAGTTACCTCGGGACTAGCGGGAGCAATGAGCAGTTCTTC

V gene: TRBV3-1/TRBV3-2
J gene: TRBJ1-2
clone size: NA
D gene: TRBD1
CDR3 protein: CASSHRDRGNYGYTF
CDR3 DNA: TGTGCCAGCAGCCACAGGGACAGGGGAAACTATGGCTACACCTTC